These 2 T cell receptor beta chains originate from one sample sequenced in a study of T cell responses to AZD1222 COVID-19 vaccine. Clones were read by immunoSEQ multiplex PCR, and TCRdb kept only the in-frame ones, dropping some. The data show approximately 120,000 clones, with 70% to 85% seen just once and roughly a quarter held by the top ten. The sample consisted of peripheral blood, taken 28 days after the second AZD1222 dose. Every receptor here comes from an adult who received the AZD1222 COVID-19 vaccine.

CDR3 bases: TGCAGCGTTGTAGGGGGAGCCTACGAGCAGTACTTC. Its protein product is CSVVGGAYEQYF. The rearrangement uses TRBV29-1 and TRBJ2-7; perhaps TRBD1 as D (6 bases). CDR3 length: 12 amino acids. Germline V gene data show CDR1 as SQVTM and CDR2 as ANQGSEA. V gave up 4 bases and J gave up 2 bases, with 9 bases separating them.

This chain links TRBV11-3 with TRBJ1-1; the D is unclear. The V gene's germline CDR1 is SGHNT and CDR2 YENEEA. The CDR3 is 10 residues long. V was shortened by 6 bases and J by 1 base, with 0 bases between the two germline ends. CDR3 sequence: CASRNTEAFF. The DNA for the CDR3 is TGTGCCAGCAGGAACACTGAAGCTTTCTTT.